This note documents a single TCR beta chain sequence. Original analysis: By means of reference gene primer amplification, nucleated cell counts were estimated. Clones were sequenced by immunoSEQ multiplex PCR, and TCRdb holds only the in-frame ones, with some missing. The DNA was the basis for D and trimming; V, J and clone size are from that table. Among some 75,000 clones listed, about 89% were seen once. This entry belongs to a study of blood T cell repertoires in COVID-19. Study summary: Donors in the United States, Italy and Spain gave samples during acute or convalescent COVID-19. Sample material is recorded as cDNA or gDNA derived from T cells, B-cell-depleted T cells, or PBMCs.

The CDR3 runs 14 residues. Germline assignment: CDR1 SGHNT and CDR2 YYREEE (reference sequence). V lost 3 bases to trimming and J lost 1 base, with 11 bases between them. The sequenced sample was peripheral blood. This chain links TRBV5-4 with TRBJ2-7; D is perhaps TRBD2 (5 bases). The origin of this receptor is a man aged 60-69 years with acute or convalescent COVID-19. The DNA for the CDR3 is TGTGCCAGCAGCTCGGCGGGCGGATCCTACGAGCAGTACTTC. It codes for CASSSAGGSYEQYF.